The 7 T cell receptor beta chains given below trace back to one sample, sequenced in a study of T cells expressing NK-cell markers. With the 5' RACE reads reprocessed, TCRdb shows one record per CDR3 protein and no DNA. Recorded here are more than 400,000 distinct CDR3 sequences; the top ten clones represent 7.3%. Sequencing was carried out using blood T cells: a sorted CD56 or NKG2C T cell subset, CD4+ or CD8+ T cells, or bulk PBMC T cells (not recorded which). The receptors derive from a woman between 18 and 69 years old in good health.

The rearrangement uses TRBV6-1 and TRBJ2-5; absent DNA, TCRdb's TRBD1 call cannot be checked. The CDR3 has 15 amino acids. Germline lookup yields CDR1 MNHNS and CDR2 SASEGT. CDR3 amino acids: CASQQQPAGEETQYF.

This chain connects TRBV7-2 to TRBJ2-2; without DNA, the TCRdb call of TRBD2 cannot be checked. There are 15 residues in the CDR3. Germline assignment: CDR1 SGHTA and CDR2 FQGNSA. CDR3 region: CASRGLAVNTGELFF.

The chain combines TRBV4-3 with TRBJ1-2. The CDR3 covers 15 residues. Germline values: CDR1 LGHNA, CDR2 YSLEER. The CDR3 loop reads CASSQDYSLNYGYTF.

This chain links TRBV20-1 with TRBJ1-1; the D call of TRBD1 rests on TCRdb alone, since no DNA is present to check it. Looked up from germline, CDR1 is DFQATT and CDR2 is SNEGSKA (reference sequence). This CDR3 contains 13 residues. The CDR3 here is CSAPGTGRPEAFF.

The chain employs TRBV28 and TRBJ2-7; TCRdb returns TRBD1, unconfirmable since there is no DNA. CDR1 and CDR2 from the germline V gene are MDHEN and SYDVKM. This CDR3 comprises 16 residues. The CDR3 here is CASSFQRGAEAYEQYF.

The V call is TRBV12-3 or TRBV12-4, the J call TRBJ1-1. The CDR3 contains 14 residues. CDR3 protein: CASSLDTRRSEAFF.

This chain uses TRBV12-3 or TRBV12-4 with TRBJ2-7; TCRdb names TRBD1, which stays unverified in the absence of DNA. The CDR3 is 17 amino acids. This chain's CDR3 is CASSLDMFPKGTYEQYF.